Each of the 5 T cell receptor beta chains below was sequenced from the same sample in a study of T-cell reconstitution after alpha-beta-depleted transplantation in children. This sample's TCRbeta library carried unique molecular identifier barcodes. TCRdb called the PCR reads again in MiXCR, with one record for every CDR3 protein. This table has about 98,000 distinct CDR3 sequences, 20% to 25% appearing once. This specimen was PBMCs, taken before TCRalphabeta/CD19-depleted stem cell transplant. The receptors shown here come from a boy between 2 and 10 years old with acute lymphoblastic leukemia, due to receive a stem cell transplant.

The chain links TRBV5-1 to TRBJ2-3, with a weak D call TRBD2 (6 bases). The ends were cut back, 3 bases at V and 2 bases at J, with 13 bases in the middle. The germline V gene has CDR1 SGHRS and CDR2 YFSETQ. CDR3 length: 15 amino acids. In DNA form, the CDR3 reads TGCGCCAGCAGCTCCGGGGACTGGATCACAGATACGCAGTATTTT. This codes for CASSSGDWITDTQYF.

This clonotype came up many times. The chain joins TRBV6-8 to TRBJ1-2; D gene ambiguous. The CDR3 loop spans 16 amino acids. The germline gives CDR1 MNHGY, CDR2 SAAAGT. The V and J ends lost 3 bases and 8 bases respectively, with 22 bases between them. The CDR3 nucleotides read TGTGCCAGCAGTTATGGCAGAGCCTCTGGGCATTTAGGCTACACCTTC. Protein: CASSYGRASGHLGYTF.

This clonotype was seen more than once but under ten times. This chain links TRBV29-1 with TRBJ2-1; D might be TRBD1 (5 bases). The CDR3 has 15 amino acids. V shed 3 bases and J shed 7 bases, with 19 bases lying between them. Looked up from germline, CDR1 is SQVTM and CDR2 is ANQGSEA. Here the CDR3 reads CSVEAGQVIGNEQFF. The DNA of the CDR3 is TGCAGCGTTGAGGCAGGGCAGGTAATTGGGAATGAGCAGTTCTTC.

This clonotype appeared a few times. The chain employs TRBV28 and TRBJ2-2; 13 bases are a match to TRBD2. Unmatched junction bases numbered 7, after V lost 6 bases and J lost 3 bases. Germline lookup yields CDR1 MDHEN and CDR2 SYDVKM. There are 17 residues in the CDR3. The CDR3 here is CASRGTSGNRDTGELFF. CDR3 nucleotides: TGTGCCAGCAGGGGGACTAGCGGGAACAGGGACACCGGGGAGCTGTTTTTT.

There are a few counts of this clonotype. This sequence joins TRBV21-1 and TRBJ2-3; the listed D gene, TRBD1, was not tested against the DNA. TRBV21-1 represents a pseudogene. The CDR3 consists of 13 residues. The CDR3 spells CATRPTGCDTQYF. In nucleotides, the CDR3 is TGTGCCACCAGACCGACAGGGTGCGATACGCAGTATTTT.